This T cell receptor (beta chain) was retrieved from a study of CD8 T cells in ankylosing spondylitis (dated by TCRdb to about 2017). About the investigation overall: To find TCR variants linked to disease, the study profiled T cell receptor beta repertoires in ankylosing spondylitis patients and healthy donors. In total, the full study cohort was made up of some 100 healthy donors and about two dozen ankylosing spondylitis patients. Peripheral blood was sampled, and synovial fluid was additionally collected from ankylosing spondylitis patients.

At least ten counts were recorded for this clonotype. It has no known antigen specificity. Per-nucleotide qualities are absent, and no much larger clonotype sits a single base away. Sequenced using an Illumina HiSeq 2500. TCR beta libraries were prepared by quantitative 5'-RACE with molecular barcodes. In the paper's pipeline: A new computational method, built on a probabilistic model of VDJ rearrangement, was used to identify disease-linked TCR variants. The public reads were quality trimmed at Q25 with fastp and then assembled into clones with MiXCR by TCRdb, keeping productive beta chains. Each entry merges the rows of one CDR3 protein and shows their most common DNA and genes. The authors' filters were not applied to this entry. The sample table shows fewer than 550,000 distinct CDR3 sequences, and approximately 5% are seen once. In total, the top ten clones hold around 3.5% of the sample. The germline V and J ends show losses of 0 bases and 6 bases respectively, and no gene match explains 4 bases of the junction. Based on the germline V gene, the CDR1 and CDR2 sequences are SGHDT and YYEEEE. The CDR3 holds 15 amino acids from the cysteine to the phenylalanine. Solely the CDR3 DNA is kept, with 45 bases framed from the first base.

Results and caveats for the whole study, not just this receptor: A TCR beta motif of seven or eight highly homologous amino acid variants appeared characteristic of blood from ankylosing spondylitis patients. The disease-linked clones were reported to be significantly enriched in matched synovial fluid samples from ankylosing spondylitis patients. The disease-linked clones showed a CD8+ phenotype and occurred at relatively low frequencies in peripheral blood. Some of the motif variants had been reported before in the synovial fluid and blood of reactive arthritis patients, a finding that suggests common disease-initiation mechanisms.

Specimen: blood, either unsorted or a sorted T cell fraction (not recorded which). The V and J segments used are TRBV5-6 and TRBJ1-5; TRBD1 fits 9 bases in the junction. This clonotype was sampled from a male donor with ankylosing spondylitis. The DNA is TGTGCCAGCAGCTTGGGACAGGGGGGGCGTCAGCCCCAGCATTTT. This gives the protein CASSLGQGGRQPQHF.